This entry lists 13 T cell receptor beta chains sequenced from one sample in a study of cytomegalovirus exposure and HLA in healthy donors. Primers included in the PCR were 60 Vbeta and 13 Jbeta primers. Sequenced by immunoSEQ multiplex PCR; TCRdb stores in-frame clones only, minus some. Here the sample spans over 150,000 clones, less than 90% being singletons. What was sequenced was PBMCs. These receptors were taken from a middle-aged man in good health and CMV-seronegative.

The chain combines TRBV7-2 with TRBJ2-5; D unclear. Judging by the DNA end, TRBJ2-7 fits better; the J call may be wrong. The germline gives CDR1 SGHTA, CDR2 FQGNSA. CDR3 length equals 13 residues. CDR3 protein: CASSLGRLNEQYF. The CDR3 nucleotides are TGTGCCAGCAGCTTAGGCCGACTTAACGAGCAGTACTTC.

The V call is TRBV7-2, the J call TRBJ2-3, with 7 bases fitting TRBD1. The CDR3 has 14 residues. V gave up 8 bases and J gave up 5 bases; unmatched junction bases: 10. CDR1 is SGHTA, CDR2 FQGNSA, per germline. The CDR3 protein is CASSTDRAIDTQYF. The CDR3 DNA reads TGTGCCAGCTCGACCGACAGGGCCATAGATACGCAGTATTTT.

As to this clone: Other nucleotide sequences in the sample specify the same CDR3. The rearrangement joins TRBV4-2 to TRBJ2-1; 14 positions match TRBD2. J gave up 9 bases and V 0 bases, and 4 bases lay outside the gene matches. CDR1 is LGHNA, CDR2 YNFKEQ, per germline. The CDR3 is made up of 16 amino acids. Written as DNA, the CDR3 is TGTGCCAGCAGCCAAGAAGGGACTAGCGGGAGCCGTGAGCAGTTCTTC. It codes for CASSQEGTSGSREQFF.

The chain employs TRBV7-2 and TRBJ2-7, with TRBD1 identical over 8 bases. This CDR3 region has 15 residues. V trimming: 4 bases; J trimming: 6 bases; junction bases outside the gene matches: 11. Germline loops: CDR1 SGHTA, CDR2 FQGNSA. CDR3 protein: CASSSSRQGFFEQYF. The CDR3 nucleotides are TGTGCCAGCAGCTCGAGCAGACAGGGGTTCTTCGAGCAGTACTTC.

Here the CDR3 DNA reads TGTGCCAGCGGAGATGGCGGGTTCTCTGGAAACACCATATATTTT. Its protein product is CASGDGGFSGNTIYF. The V and J genes are TRBV6-1 and TRBJ1-3; D is unresolved. Germline V gene sequence: CDR1 MNHNS, CDR2 SASEGT. The CDR3 loop spans 15 amino acids. Trimming cost V 8 bases and J 0 bases, with 14 bases left between them.

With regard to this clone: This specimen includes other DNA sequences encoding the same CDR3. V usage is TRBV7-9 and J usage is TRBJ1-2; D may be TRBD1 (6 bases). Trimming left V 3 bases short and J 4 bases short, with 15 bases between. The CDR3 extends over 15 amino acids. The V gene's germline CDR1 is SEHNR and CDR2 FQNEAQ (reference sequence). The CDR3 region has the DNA TGTGCCAGCAGCTTGTCACAGGGTCACTTCTATGGCTACACCTTC. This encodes CASSLSQGHFYGYTF.

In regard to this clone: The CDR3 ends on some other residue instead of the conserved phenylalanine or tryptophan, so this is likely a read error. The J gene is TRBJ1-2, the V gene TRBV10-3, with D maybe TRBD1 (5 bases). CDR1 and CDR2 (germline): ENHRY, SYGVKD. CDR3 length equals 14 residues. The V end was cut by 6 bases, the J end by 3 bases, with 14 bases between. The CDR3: CAIRGVEGDYGYTL. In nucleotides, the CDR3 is TGTGCCATCAGGGGGGTGGAGGGTGACTATGGCTACACCCTC.

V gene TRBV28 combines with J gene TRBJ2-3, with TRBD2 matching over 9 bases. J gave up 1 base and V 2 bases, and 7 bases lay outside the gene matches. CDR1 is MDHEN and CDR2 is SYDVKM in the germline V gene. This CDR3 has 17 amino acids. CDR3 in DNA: TGTGCCAGCAGTTTAGTCGTCGCGGGGGGGCGCACAGATACGCAGTATTTT. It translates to CASSLVVAGGRTDTQYF.

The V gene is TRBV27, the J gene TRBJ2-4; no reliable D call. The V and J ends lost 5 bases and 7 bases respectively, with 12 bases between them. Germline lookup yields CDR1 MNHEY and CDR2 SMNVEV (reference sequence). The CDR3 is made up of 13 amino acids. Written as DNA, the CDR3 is TGTGCCAGCAGTCTCGCGAATGGTAACATTCAGTACTTC. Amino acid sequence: CASSLANGNIQYF.

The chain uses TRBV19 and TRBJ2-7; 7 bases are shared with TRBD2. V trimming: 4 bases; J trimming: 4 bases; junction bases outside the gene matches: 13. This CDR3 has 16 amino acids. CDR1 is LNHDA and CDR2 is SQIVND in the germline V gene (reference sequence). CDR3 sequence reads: CASSTLFGRELYEQYF. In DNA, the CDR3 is TGTGCCAGTAGTACCCTTTTTGGGCGGGAGCTTTACGAGCAGTACTTC. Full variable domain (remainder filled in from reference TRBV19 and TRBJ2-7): DGGITQSPKYLFRKEGQNVTLSCEQNLNHDAMYWYRQDPGQGLRLIYYSQIVNDFQKGDIAEGYSVSREKKESFPLTVTSAQKNPTAFYLCASSTLFGRELYEQYFGPGTRLTVT.

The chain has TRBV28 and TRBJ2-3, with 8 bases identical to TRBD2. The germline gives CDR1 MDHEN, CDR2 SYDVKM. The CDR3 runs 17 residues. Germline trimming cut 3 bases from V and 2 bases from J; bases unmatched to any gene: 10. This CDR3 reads CASSLGSTAGATDTQYF. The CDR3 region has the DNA TGTGCCAGCAGTTTGGGTAGTACAGCGGGAGCCACAGATACGCAGTATTTT.

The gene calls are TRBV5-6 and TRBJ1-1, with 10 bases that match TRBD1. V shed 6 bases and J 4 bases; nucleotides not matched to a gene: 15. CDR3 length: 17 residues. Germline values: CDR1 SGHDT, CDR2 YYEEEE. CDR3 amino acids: CASKRQDRGLVGTEAFF. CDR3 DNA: TGTGCCAGCAAAAGACAAGACAGGGGGCTGGTGGGCACTGAAGCTTTCTTT.

The CDR3 is CASTSGQLSGNTIYF. CDR3 nucleotide sequence: TGTGCCAGCACGTCCGGACAGCTTTCTGGAAACACCATATATTTT. This chain connects TRBV6-6 to TRBJ1-3; possible D gene TRBD1, 6 bases. The CDR3 has 15 residues. Trimming pared 7 bases from V and 1 base from J, leaving 14 bases between. Germline CDR1 reads MNHNY; CDR2 reads SVGAGI (reference sequence).